The 2 T cell receptor beta chains reported below all come from one sample, sequenced in a study of regulatory T cells in long-lasting Graves disease. Time point in this sample: newly diagnosed GD, antithyroid drugs for less than 3 months. The TCR library was prepared using RNA isolated from PBMCs. Combining iRepertoire HTBI primers with Arm-PCR of CDR3 regions, the authors built TCR beta libraries. MiXCR was run by TCRdb on the multiplex PCR reads, yielding one entry per CDR3 protein. Of 370,000 or so distinct CDR3 sequences in the sample, roughly 15% were seen once. The same data also contributed to another study, on T cells in Graves' hyperthyroidism and ophthalmopathy.

Sequences were derived from peripheral blood mononuclear cells (PBMCs), sampled at new diagnosis, from a patient treated with antithyroid drugs. These receptors originate from a woman aged 18-30 years with Graves disease.

This clonotype has just a few counts. A much larger clonotype is one base distant, so this may be a read error. The chain recombines TRBV2 with TRBJ2-1, with D perhaps matching TRBD2 (6 bases). This CDR3 is built from 19 residues. Trimming pared 6 bases from V and 7 bases from J, leaving 31 bases between. Germline values: CDR1 SNHLY, CDR2 FYNNEI. The CDR3, as DNA: TGTGCCAGCAGCTGGGTGGGGGGAACGAAAGACTCCTCCAAGAATGAGCAGTTCTTC. It specifies CASSWVGGTKDSSKNEQFF.

Concerning this clonotype: A much bigger clone sits one base away, suggesting this may be a read error. The rearrangement uses TRBV20-1 and TRBJ2-7, with 10 bases aligning to TRBD2. With 5 bases clipped from V and 7 bases from J, the junction kept 11 bases outside the gene matches. This CDR3 is 14 amino acids long. Looked up from germline, CDR1 is DFQATT and CDR2 is SNEGSKA (reference sequence). The CDR3 sequence is CSAPKASGSYEQYF. CDR3 DNA sequence: TGCAGTGCTCCGAAGGCTAGCGGGAGCTATGAGCAGTACTTC.